This is a list of T cell receptor beta chains from one sample in a study of cytotoxic CD8 clonotypes in ibrutinib-treated CLL. The data were produced by immunoSEQ multiplex PCR, yet TCRdb's version contains in-frame clones alone and is incomplete. The repertoire holds approximately 100,000 clones, with 78% as singletons. This material consisted of PBMCs, taken after 12 months of ibrutinib treatment. These receptors all come from a human donor with chronic lymphocytic leukemia. CDR3s include the opening cysteine and the closing phenylalanine or tryptophan. The D gene is left open where the match is weak. Rows give clone size only sometimes, using once, few, many, or a class for an expanded clone.

D gene	clone size	V gene	J gene	CDR3 DNA	CDR3 protein
TRBD1	-	TRBV4-1	TRBJ2-7	TGCGCCAGCAGCCCAACGGACAGGTTCGTCTACGAGCAGTACTTC	CASSPTDRFVYEQYF
TRBD2	-	TRBV11-3	TRBJ2-5	TGTGCCAGCAGCCAACTAGCGGGTCAAGAGACCCAGTACTTC	CASSQLAGQETQYF
-	few	TRBV19	TRBJ1-5	TGTGCCAGTAGTATAAGTGCAGGGGTCAATCAGCCCCAGCATTTT	CASSISAGVNQPQHF
TRBD1	-	TRBV5-1	TRBJ1-5	TGCGCCAGCAGCCCGACAGGGGGCGCCGGTCAGCCCCAGCATTTT	CASSPTGGAGQPQHF
TRBD1	-	TRBV5-1	TRBJ2-1	TGCGCCAGCAGCTTGGGACAGGGCAATGAGCAGTTCTTC	CASSLGQGNEQFF
-	-	TRBV7-2	TRBJ1-1	TGTGCCAGCAGGCCTGGGGGTATCGCAAGCACTGAAGCTTTCTTT	CASRPGGIASTEAFF
TRBD2	-	TRBV5-1	TRBJ2-1	TGCGCCAGCAGCTTACTAGCGGGGGAACACAATGAGCAGTTCTTC	CASSLLAGEHNEQFF
-	-	TRBV6-5	TRBJ2-7	TGTGCCAGCACCCAGACACCGGGCCTCGGCGAGCAGTACTTC	CASTQTPGLGEQYF
-	-	TRBV6-5	TRBJ2-3	TGTGCCAGCAGTTTGGGAGGCATCACAGATACGCAGTATTTT	CASSLGGITDTQYF
TRBD1	-	TRBV7-2	TRBJ1-1	TGTGCCAGCAGCGCCACCTCGGTGACGACAGGGGGAGGGGAAGCTTTCTTT	CASSATSVTTGGGEAFF
TRBD2	-	TRBV6-4	TRBJ2-5	TGTGCCAGCAGTCCGGGAGGGGGGGATCAAGAGACCCAGTACTTC	CASSPGGGDQETQYF
TRBD1	-	TRBV5-1	TRBJ2-2	TGCGCCAGCAGCTGGGACAGGGTAGGCGGGGAGCTGTTTTTT	CASSWDRVGGELFF
-	once	TRBV6-1	TRBJ1-2	TGTGCCAGCAGTCGCGACCCGGGACACTATGGCTACACCTTC	CASSRDPGHYGYTF
TRBD2	-	TRBV7-9	TRBJ2-2	TGTGCCAGCAGCTACAGCGGGGTCGCGAACACCGGGGAGCTGTTTTTT	CASSYSGVANTGELFF
-	-	TRBV5-1	TRBJ2-7	TGCGCCAGCAGCTTGGTTCTAGGCGCCCTCTACGAGCAGTACTTC	CASSLVLGALYEQYF
TRBD1	few	TRBV30	TRBJ2-7	TGTGCCTGGAGTGTAGGGACAGGGGAATACGAGCAGTACTTC	CAWSVGTGEYEQYF
TRBD2	-	TRBV6-6	TRBJ2-1	TGTGCCAGCAGTTATCCCAGCGGGGGGGCATTAGGTGAGCAGTTCTTC	CASSYPSGGALGEQFF
TRBD1	-	TRBV2	TRBJ2-1	TGTGCCAGCAGTAGGACAGGGAGCTACAATGAGCAGTTCTTC	CASSRTGSYNEQFF
TRBD1	-	TRBV10-3	TRBJ1-3	TGTGCCATCAGTGCGGGACAGGGAAACACCATATATTTT	CAISAGQGNTIYF
-	few	TRBV5-4	TRBJ2-7	TGTGCCAGCAGTCCCCCAGGGAACTACGAGCAGTACTTC	CASSPPGNYEQYF
-	many	TRBV28	TRBJ2-2	TGTGCCAGCATCTCAGGGACCTGGTCAACCGGGGAGCTGTTTTTT	CASISGTWSTGELFF
-	-	TRBV7-2	TRBJ1-1	TGTGCCAGCAGCTTAGGGGGACGAGAGAAAGCTTTCTTT	CASSLGGREKAFF
-	-	TRBV5-1	TRBJ2-1	TGCGCCAGCAGCTTGGAAAGCACTGTGGGGCAGTTCTTC	CASSLESTVGQFF
TRBD1	-	TRBV27	TRBJ2-7	TGTGCCAGCACCGGATTCGGCTCAGGGGGCAAGCAGTACTTC	CASTGFGSGGKQYF
-	-	TRBV29-1	TRBJ2-4	TGCAGCGGCCGACTGGGACATTCTAGGGACATTCAGTACTTC	CSGRLGHSRDIQYF
-	-	TRBV7-8	TRBJ1-3	TGTGCCAGCAGCTTTAATACAGGCTCTGGAAACACCATATATTTT	CASSFNTGSGNTIYF
-	-	TRBV30	TRBJ1-1	TGTGCCTGGACCACATACTCTATGAACACTGAAGCTTTCTTT	CAWTTYSMNTEAFF
-	once	TRBV2	TRBJ2-2	TGTGCCAGCAGTGTACAGGATTTAAACACCGGGGAGCTGTTTTTT	CASSVQDLNTGELFF
-	-	TRBV5-4	TRBJ2-1	TGTGCCAGCCGGGGCAGTACCTACAATGAGCAGTTCTTC	CASRGSTYNEQFF
-	-	TRBV7-9	TRBJ1-2	TGTGCCAGCAGCTTAGTAGGGGGGGCTGGTGGCTACACCTTC	CASSLVGGAGGYTF
-	-	TRBV19	TRBJ2-7	TGTGCCAGTAGTATGCAACAGGGATACGAGCAGTACTTC	CASSMQQGYEQYF
-	once	TRBV6-1	TRBJ1-1	TGTGCCAGCAGTGAAGCGGGCGGCAGGGCTGACACTGAAGCTTTCTTT	CASSEAGGRADTEAFF
TRBD1	-	TRBV6-6	TRBJ2-5	TGTGCCAGCAGTTTGACAGGGAAAGAGACCCAGTACTTC	CASSLTGKETQYF